A selection of T cell receptor beta chains follows, all from one sample in a study of T cells in tuberculosis. Data came from immunoSEQ multiplex PCR; TCRdb stores just in-frame clones and leaves some out. The repertoire has approximately 22,000 clones, under 85% of them found once; the top ten carry more than 13%. Material: PBMCs, obtained at tuberculosis diagnosis. All receptors derive from an adult with tuberculosis. Both conserved end residues are part of each CDR3. A D gene is named only where the DNA matches it firmly. Size is omitted from some rows. Given values are once, few, many or a class for expanded clones.

d_gene: TRBD1; abundance: .; j_gene: TRBJ1-2; v_gene: TRBV7-2; CDR3nt: TGTGCCAGCAGCATGTTACAGGGGGGCTATGGCTACACCTTC; CDR3aa: CASSMLQGGYGYTF
d_gene: TRBD2; abundance: .; j_gene: TRBJ2-4; v_gene: TRBV5-1; CDR3nt: TGCGCCAGCAGACGAACAGCGGGGGGGCCGTTTGACATTCAGTACTTC; CDR3aa: CASRRTAGGPFDIQYF
d_gene: .; abundance: .; j_gene: TRBJ1-5; v_gene: TRBV2; CDR3nt: TGTGCCAGCAGTTCTTTTCTGACAGGCCATAGCAATCAGCCCCAGCATTTT; CDR3aa: CASSSFLTGHSNQPQHF
d_gene: TRBD1; abundance: .; j_gene: TRBJ1-2; v_gene: TRBV14; CDR3nt: TGTGCCAGCAGCCGAACACAGGGGTCTGGCTACACCTTC; CDR3aa: CASSRTQGSGYTF
d_gene: .; abundance: .; j_gene: TRBJ2-1; v_gene: TRBV15; CDR3nt: TGTGCCACCAGCAGAGACAGGGGTAAAAGTATACGGAATGAGCAGTTCTTC; CDR3aa: CATSRDRGKSIRNEQFF
d_gene: TRBD2; abundance: .; j_gene: TRBJ2-7; v_gene: TRBV6-5; CDR3nt: TGTGCCAGCAGTGACCGATGGACTAGCTTGGAGCAGTACTTC; CDR3aa: CASSDRWTSLEQYF
d_gene: TRBD1; abundance: .; j_gene: TRBJ1-2; v_gene: TRBV5-4; CDR3nt: TGTGCCAGCAGCGCCGGACAGGGAGGCTATGGCTACACCTTC; CDR3aa: CASSAGQGGYGYTF
d_gene: TRBD2; abundance: .; j_gene: TRBJ2-1; v_gene: TRBV5-4; CDR3nt: TGTGCCAGCAGCTCCGGGACTAGCGGGACCCCCTACAATGAGCAGTTCTTC; CDR3aa: CASSSGTSGTPYNEQFF
d_gene: .; abundance: .; j_gene: TRBJ2-7; v_gene: TRBV29-1; CDR3nt: TGCAGCGCGCGACTCAACCCCTACGAGCAGTACTTC; CDR3aa: CSARLNPYEQYF
d_gene: .; abundance: .; j_gene: TRBJ1-1; v_gene: TRBV5-4; CDR3nt: TGTGCCAGCAGTGTTGGGGCAGGGCGGAACACTGAAGCTTTCTTT; CDR3aa: CASSVGAGRNTEAFF
d_gene: TRBD1; abundance: .; j_gene: TRBJ2-5; v_gene: TRBV11-2; CDR3nt: TGTGCCAGCAGCTCCGACAGGGTGGCGGAGACCCAGTACTTC; CDR3aa: CASSSDRVAETQYF
d_gene: TRBD2; abundance: few; j_gene: TRBJ2-1; v_gene: TRBV5-6; CDR3nt: TGTGCCAGCAGCTTGGGTAGCGGGACCTACAATGAGCAGTTCTTC; CDR3aa: CASSLGSGTYNEQFF
d_gene: TRBD2; abundance: .; j_gene: TRBJ2-2; v_gene: TRBV5-1; CDR3nt: TGCGCCAGCAGCAAGCCACCGGGACTAGCGGGAGGAAACGGGGAGCTGTTTTTT; CDR3aa: CASSKPPGLAGGNGELFF
d_gene: .; abundance: .; j_gene: TRBJ1-5; v_gene: TRBV27; CDR3nt: TGTGCCAGCAGTGGCAGGCTTCATCAGCCCCAGCATTTT; CDR3aa: CASSGRLHQPQHF
d_gene: .; abundance: .; j_gene: TRBJ1-3; v_gene: TRBV5-1; CDR3nt: TGCGCCAGCAGCTTGGCAGGGTCTGGAAACACCATATATTTT; CDR3aa: CASSLAGSGNTIYF
d_gene: .; abundance: .; j_gene: TRBJ2-1; v_gene: TRBV2; CDR3nt: TGTGCCAGCATGGGCAGGGAGGCCTACAATGAGCAGTTCTTC; CDR3aa: CASMGREAYNEQFF
d_gene: .; abundance: .; j_gene: TRBJ2-5; v_gene: TRBV5-1; CDR3nt: TGCGCCAGCAGCTTCCAGGGAGGCCAAGAGACCCAGTACTTC; CDR3aa: CASSFQGGQETQYF
d_gene: TRBD1; abundance: .; j_gene: TRBJ1-2; v_gene: TRBV5-6; CDR3nt: TGTGCCAGCAGCGGGACAGGCGACTATGGCTACACCTTC; CDR3aa: CASSGTGDYGYTF
d_gene: .; abundance: .; j_gene: TRBJ2-5; v_gene: TRBV19; CDR3nt: TGTGCCAGTAGTTTGGGACTGCAAGAGACCCAGTACTTC; CDR3aa: CASSLGLQETQYF
d_gene: TRBD1; abundance: few; j_gene: TRBJ2-7; v_gene: TRBV9; CDR3nt: TGTGCCAGCAGCGTAGCTACAGGACAGGGCGGCGAGCAGTACTTC; CDR3aa: CASSVATGQGGEQYF
d_gene: TRBD2; abundance: .; j_gene: TRBJ2-2; v_gene: TRBV9; CDR3nt: TGTGCCAGCAGCCCCAGGTTAGCGGGTTTGAACACCGGGGAGCTGTTTTTT; CDR3aa: CASSPRLAGLNTGELFF
d_gene: .; abundance: .; j_gene: TRBJ2-7; v_gene: TRBV28; CDR3nt: TGTGCCAGCAGCCCCCTAGCCCTGGGAGAGCAGTACTTC; CDR3aa: CASSPLALGEQYF
d_gene: .; abundance: .; j_gene: TRBJ2-7; v_gene: TRBV10-1; CDR3nt: TGCGCCAGCAGTGACCTCTCGTATGGCGGCTACGAGCAGTACTTC; CDR3aa: CASSDLSYGGYEQYF
d_gene: TRBD2; abundance: .; j_gene: TRBJ2-7; v_gene: TRBV14; CDR3nt: TGTGCCAGCAGTAAATCCGGGACTAGCGGGAGGGCCGTTCCAAACTTC; CDR3aa: CASSKSGTSGRAVPNF
d_gene: TRBD2; abundance: once; j_gene: TRBJ2-2; v_gene: TRBV4-2; CDR3nt: TGTGCCAGCAGCCAAGAGGTCCTAGCGGGAAACACCGGGGAGCTGTTTTTT; CDR3aa: CASSQEVLAGNTGELFF
d_gene: .; abundance: .; j_gene: TRBJ2-7; v_gene: TRBV7-9; CDR3nt: TGTGCCAGCACAACAGGGTACGACGAGCAGTACTTC; CDR3aa: CASTTGYDEQYF
d_gene: .; abundance: .; j_gene: TRBJ1-2; v_gene: TRBV9; CDR3nt: TGTGCCAGCAGCGTAGCCGGGTACTATGGCTACACCTTC; CDR3aa: CASSVAGYYGYTF
d_gene: .; abundance: .; j_gene: TRBJ2-5; v_gene: TRBV28; CDR3nt: TGTGCCAGCAGTCGGACAGTAGGGGAGACCCAGTACTTC; CDR3aa: CASSRTVGETQYF
d_gene: TRBD1; abundance: .; j_gene: TRBJ1-5; v_gene: TRBV5-1; CDR3nt: TGCGCCAGCAGCCCGGGACAGGGAACAAATCAGCCCCAGCATTTT; CDR3aa: CASSPGQGTNQPQHF
d_gene: .; abundance: .; j_gene: TRBJ2-7; v_gene: TRBV19; CDR3nt: TGTGCCAGTAGTAGGCCTTCCTACGAGCAGTACTTC; CDR3aa: CASSRPSYEQYF
d_gene: TRBD2; abundance: .; j_gene: TRBJ2-7; v_gene: TRBV28; CDR3nt: TGTGCCACCCTTGGGGGTCTCCTTCGGGAGGGCGACGACGAGCAGTACTTC; CDR3aa: CATLGGLLREGDDEQYF
d_gene: .; abundance: once; j_gene: TRBJ1-3; v_gene: TRBV28; CDR3nt: TGTGCCAGCAGTCCCTCCGCGGCGGGTTCTGGAAACACCATATATTTT; CDR3aa: CASSPSAAGSGNTIYF
d_gene: .; abundance: .; j_gene: TRBJ2-1; v_gene: TRBV7-9; CDR3nt: TGTGCCAGCAGCTTCGGCGGGGTAGACAATGAGCAGTTCTTC; CDR3aa: CASSFGGVDNEQFF
d_gene: .; abundance: .; j_gene: TRBJ1-2; v_gene: TRBV10-1; CDR3nt: TGCGCCAGCAGTGAGTCGACAGCCTATGGCTACACCTTC; CDR3aa: CASSESTAYGYTF
d_gene: .; abundance: .; j_gene: TRBJ2-1; v_gene: TRBV7-9; CDR3nt: TGTGCCAGCAGCATCCCTTTCGCGCTCAATGAGCAGTTCTTC; CDR3aa: CASSIPFALNEQFF
d_gene: TRBD1; abundance: .; j_gene: TRBJ2-7; v_gene: TRBV27; CDR3nt: TGTGCCAGCAGCCTTTTCCCGGGACAGTCCTACGAGCAGTACTTC; CDR3aa: CASSLFPGQSYEQYF
d_gene: .; abundance: .; j_gene: TRBJ2-7; v_gene: TRBV11-3; CDR3nt: TGTGCCAGCAGCTTAGATACGGGTTACGAGCAGTACTTC; CDR3aa: CASSLDTGYEQYF
d_gene: .; abundance: .; j_gene: TRBJ1-3; v_gene: TRBV5-4; CDR3nt: TGTGCCAGCACCCCCGGGGTTTCAGGAAACACCATATATTTT; CDR3aa: CASTPGVSGNTIYF
d_gene: TRBD1; abundance: .; j_gene: TRBJ1-1; v_gene: TRBV19; CDR3nt: TGTGCCAGTAGTGACCGGGACAGGCCGCGGGTTGAAGCTTTCTTT; CDR3aa: CASSDRDRPRVEAFF
d_gene: .; abundance: .; j_gene: TRBJ1-6; v_gene: TRBV4-1; CDR3nt: TGCGCCAGCAGCCAAGACCGGAATTCACCCCTCCACTTT; CDR3aa: CASSQDRNSPLHF
d_gene: TRBD2; abundance: .; j_gene: TRBJ2-7; v_gene: TRBV2; CDR3nt: TGTGCCAGCTTTCTGTCGGTAGCGGGAGCGGGCGAGCAGTACTTC; CDR3aa: CASFLSVAGAGEQYF
d_gene: .; abundance: .; j_gene: TRBJ2-6; v_gene: TRBV19; CDR3nt: TGTGCCAGTAGTATAGACGGCCAGTCCGACTCGGGGGCCAACGTCCTGACTTTC; CDR3aa: CASSIDGQSDSGANVLTF
d_gene: .; abundance: .; j_gene: TRBJ2-7; v_gene: TRBV9; CDR3nt: TGTGCCAGCAGCGTAGATGACGCCGACAAGCAGTACTTC; CDR3aa: CASSVDDADKQYF